Listed below are T cell receptor beta chains from one sample, sequenced in a study of blood T cell repertoires in COVID-19. Assay: immunoSEQ multiplex PCR; the TCRdb copy retains only in-frame clones and omits some. The sample yields approximately 170,000 clones, more than 80% seen once. Sequencing used peripheral blood. The receptor source for this set is a human donor in a cohort sampled during active COVID-19. Both conserved end residues are part of each CDR3. Each record gives: clone size, J gene, D gene, V gene, CDR3 protein, CDR3 DNA. The D gene is left open where the match is weak. Some rows have no size entry. The others give once, few or many, or a class for an expanded clone.

clone_size: NA
j_call: TRBJ2-1
d_call: NA
v_call: TRBV7-7
cdr3_aa: CASSAQNYNEQFF
cdr3_nt: TGTGCCAGCAGCGCCCAGAATTACAATGAGCAGTTCTTC

clone_size: once
j_call: TRBJ2-6
d_call: NA
v_call: TRBV15
cdr3_aa: CATSRDFQGKHVLTF
cdr3_nt: TGTGCCACCAGCAGAGATTTCCAGGGAAAGCACGTCCTGACTTTC

clone_size: NA
j_call: TRBJ2-7
d_call: NA
v_call: TRBV7-9
cdr3_aa: CASSGGLNYEQYF
cdr3_nt: TGTGCCAGCAGCGGGGGACTGAACTACGAGCAGTACTTC

clone_size: NA
j_call: TRBJ2-3
d_call: NA
v_call: TRBV7-3
cdr3_aa: CASSSGTDTQYF
cdr3_nt: TGTGCCAGCAGCTCAGGAACAGATACGCAGTATTTT

clone_size: NA
j_call: TRBJ2-1
d_call: TRBD2
v_call: TRBV28
cdr3_aa: CASSLSPGAGSIEQFF
cdr3_nt: TGTGCCAGCAGTTTATCCCCGGGAGCGGGATCAATTGAGCAGTTCTTC

clone_size: NA
j_call: TRBJ1-6
d_call: NA
v_call: TRBV27
cdr3_aa: CASSLFFGNSPLHF
cdr3_nt: TGTGCCAGCAGTTTATTTTTCGGTAATTCACCCCTCCACTTT

clone_size: NA
j_call: TRBJ2-1
d_call: TRBD2
v_call: TRBV19
cdr3_aa: CASSTAAPSGPYNEQFF
cdr3_nt: TGTGCCAGTAGTACCGCCGCCCCTAGCGGTCCTTACAATGAGCAGTTCTTC

clone_size: few
j_call: TRBJ1-6
d_call: TRBD1
v_call: TRBV6-5
cdr3_aa: CASSYSPGGNNSPLHF
cdr3_nt: TGTGCCAGCAGTTACTCTCCAGGGGGAAATAATTCACCCCTCCACTTT

clone_size: NA
j_call: TRBJ2-7
d_call: NA
v_call: TRBV7-9
cdr3_aa: CASSSIRGAGYEQYF
cdr3_nt: TGTGCCAGCAGTTCCATCAGGGGAGCAGGCTACGAGCAGTACTTC

clone_size: NA
j_call: TRBJ2-3
d_call: TRBD1
v_call: TRBV5-1
cdr3_aa: CASSPGQGPDTQYF
cdr3_nt: TGCGCCAGCAGCCCCGGACAGGGACCAGATACGCAGTATTTT

clone_size: NA
j_call: TRBJ1-6
d_call: NA
v_call: TRBV4-3
cdr3_aa: CASSQESGDNSPLHF
cdr3_nt: TGCGCCAGCAGCCAAGAATCCGGGGATAATTCACCCCTCCACTTT

clone_size: NA
j_call: TRBJ2-1
d_call: NA
v_call: TRBV18
cdr3_aa: CASSPQQGTNEQFF
cdr3_nt: TGTGCCAGCTCACCCCAACAGGGAACCAATGAGCAGTTCTTC

clone_size: NA
j_call: TRBJ1-5
d_call: TRBD1
v_call: TRBV29-1
cdr3_aa: CSVGTGGNQPQHF
cdr3_nt: TGCAGCGTGGGGACAGGGGGCAATCAGCCCCAGCATTTT

clone_size: NA
j_call: TRBJ2-5
d_call: TRBD1
v_call: TRBV5-1
cdr3_aa: CASSMGQGEETQYF
cdr3_nt: TGCGCCAGCAGCATGGGACAGGGAGAAGAGACCCAGTACTTC

clone_size: NA
j_call: TRBJ1-1
d_call: NA
v_call: TRBV5-6
cdr3_aa: CASSLRGTRLGAFF
cdr3_nt: TGTGCCAGCAGCTTGAGGGGGACACGACTGGGAGCTTTCTTT

clone_size: NA
j_call: TRBJ2-2
d_call: NA
v_call: TRBV11-3
cdr3_aa: CASSIRENTGELFF
cdr3_nt: TGTGCCAGCAGCATTCGCGAGAACACCGGGGAGCTGTTTTTT

clone_size: NA
j_call: TRBJ2-7
d_call: TRBD2
v_call: TRBV5-1
cdr3_aa: CASSLGAGSSYEQYF
cdr3_nt: TGCGCCAGCAGCTTGGGAGCGGGATCCTCCTACGAGCAGTACTTC

clone_size: NA
j_call: TRBJ2-5
d_call: NA
v_call: TRBV10-3
cdr3_aa: CAIRSQGETQYF
cdr3_nt: TGTGCCATCAGGTCCCAGGGAGAGACCCAGTACTTC

clone_size: NA
j_call: TRBJ1-4
d_call: TRBD1
v_call: TRBV3-1/TRBV3-2
cdr3_aa: CASSPDRGLANEKLFF
cdr3_nt: TGTGCCAGCAGTCCGGACAGGGGGCTAGCTAATGAAAAACTGTTTTTT

clone_size: NA
j_call: TRBJ2-1
d_call: TRBD2
v_call: TRBV25-1
cdr3_aa: CASSGDRLAGGHEQFF
cdr3_nt: TGTGCCAGCAGTGGGGACAGACTAGCGGGAGGCCATGAGCAGTTCTTC

clone_size: once
j_call: TRBJ2-2
d_call: NA
v_call: TRBV6-4
cdr3_aa: CASSANFRQATGELFF
cdr3_nt: TGTGCCAGCAGTGCCAATTTCAGACAGGCCACCGGGGAGCTGTTTTTT

clone_size: NA
j_call: TRBJ1-1
d_call: NA
v_call: TRBV28
cdr3_aa: CATVGQLTEAFF
cdr3_nt: TGTGCCACCGTAGGACAGCTCACTGAAGCTTTCTTT

clone_size: NA
j_call: TRBJ1-1
d_call: TRBD1
v_call: TRBV6-2/TRBV6-3
cdr3_aa: CASSYRTGGTQMAFF
cdr3_nt: TGTGCCAGCAGTTACCGGACAGGGGGTACGCAAATGGCTTTCTTT

clone_size: NA
j_call: TRBJ1-1
d_call: NA
v_call: TRBV7-6
cdr3_aa: CASRSQASTEAFF
cdr3_nt: TGTGCCAGCAGGAGTCAGGCTTCGACTGAAGCTTTCTTT

clone_size: NA
j_call: TRBJ2-1
d_call: TRBD2
v_call: TRBV9
cdr3_aa: CASSVSGGSYNEQFF
cdr3_nt: TGTGCCAGCAGTGTTAGCGGGGGCTCCTACAATGAGCAGTTCTTC

clone_size: NA
j_call: TRBJ1-5
d_call: NA
v_call: TRBV6-5
cdr3_aa: CASSRDQPQHF
cdr3_nt: TGTGCCAGCAGTCGTGATCAGCCCCAGCATTTT

clone_size: NA
j_call: TRBJ1-2
d_call: TRBD1
v_call: TRBV2
cdr3_aa: CASSGASLETGDNYGYTF
cdr3_nt: TGTGCCAGCAGTGGGGCTTCACTAGAGACAGGGGACAACTATGGCTACACCTTC

clone_size: NA
j_call: TRBJ2-1
d_call: NA
v_call: TRBV10-2
cdr3_aa: CATRMARASVSNEQFF
cdr3_nt: TGCGCCACCCGTATGGCGCGAGCGTCAGTAAGTAATGAGCAGTTCTTC

clone_size: NA
j_call: TRBJ2-3
d_call: NA
v_call: TRBV18
cdr3_aa: CASSPQRLTTDTQYF
cdr3_nt: TGTGCCAGCTCACCCCAGCGACTGACCACAGATACGCAGTATTTT

clone_size: NA
j_call: TRBJ2-1
d_call: TRBD2
v_call: TRBV6-5
cdr3_aa: CASSRPTSGGDEQFF
cdr3_nt: TGTGCCAGCAGTCGCCCGACTAGCGGGGGGGATGAGCAGTTCTTC

clone_size: once
j_call: TRBJ2-3
d_call: NA
v_call: TRBV21-1
cdr3_aa: CASTHPTSGTDTQYF
cdr3_nt: TGTGCCAGCACCCATCCGACTAGCGGCACAGATACGCAGTATTTT

clone_size: few
j_call: TRBJ1-4
d_call: NA
v_call: TRBV5-6
cdr3_aa: CASSYRAAEKLFF
cdr3_nt: TGTGCCAGCAGCTACAGGGCCGCTGAAAAACTGTTTTTT

clone_size: NA
j_call: TRBJ2-1
d_call: TRBD2
v_call: TRBV7-3
cdr3_aa: CASSLTGGKRAYNEQFF
cdr3_nt: TGTGCCAGCAGCTTAACGGGAGGGAAGCGAGCCTACAATGAGCAGTTCTTC

clone_size: NA
j_call: TRBJ1-6
d_call: TRBD1
v_call: TRBV4-2
cdr3_aa: CASSRTGDNSPLHF
cdr3_nt: TGTGCCAGCAGCCGGACAGGGGATAATTCACCCCTCCACTTT

clone_size: NA
j_call: TRBJ2-7
d_call: NA
v_call: TRBV11-2
cdr3_aa: CASSSSPYEQYF
cdr3_nt: TGTGCCAGCAGCTCGAGCCCCTACGAGCAGTACTTC